The rows below give T cell receptor beta chains drawn from one sample of a study of metastatic and nonmetastatic thyroid tumors. MiXCR was used by TCRdb to re-call the PCR reads. Among 46,000 or so clones listed, about 16% were seen once. The sequenced sample was blood. The receptors derive from a female donor with papillary thyroid cancer or a benign thyroid nodule (not recorded which). Some clones in this sample may be carry-over from other donors' samples. CDR3s include the opening cysteine and the closing phenylalanine or tryptophan. The order of the fields is D gene, V gene, clone size, J gene, CDR3 protein, CDR3 DNA. The D gene is left open where the match is weak. Clone sizes are given selectively: once, few, many, or a class where the clone is expanded.

D gene: TRBD2
V gene: TRBV27
clone size: NA
J gene: TRBJ2-1
CDR3 protein: CASSFWPTSGIRYNEQFF
CDR3 DNA: TGTGCCAGCAGTTTTTGGCCGACTAGCGGTATACGCTACAATGAGCAGTTCTTC

D gene: NA
V gene: TRBV2
clone size: many
J gene: TRBJ1-6
CDR3 protein: CASSVRVGSPLHF
CDR3 DNA: TGTGCCAGCAGTGTAAGGGTGGGCTCACCCCTCCACTTT

D gene: NA
V gene: TRBV27
clone size: few
J gene: TRBJ1-1
CDR3 protein: CASRMEGGNTEAFF
CDR3 DNA: TGTGCCAGCAGAATGGAGGGGGGGAACACTGAAGCTTTCTTT

D gene: NA
V gene: TRBV30
clone size: NA
J gene: TRBJ1-1
CDR3 protein: CAWSHNEGHPQGNTEAFF
CDR3 DNA: TGTGCCTGGAGTCACAATGAGGGACACCCTCAGGGGAACACTGAAGCTTTCTTT

D gene: NA
V gene: TRBV11-3
clone size: many
J gene: TRBJ2-7
CDR3 protein: CASSPTRFTYEQYF
CDR3 DNA: TGTGCCAGCAGCCCGACTAGATTTACCTACGAGCAGTACTTC

D gene: NA
V gene: TRBV5-1
clone size: many
J gene: TRBJ1-1
CDR3 protein: CASSLVVSRTEAFF
CDR3 DNA: TGCGCCAGCAGCTTGGTCGTGAGCAGAACTGAAGCTTTCTTT

D gene: TRBD2
V gene: TRBV6-1
clone size: few
J gene: TRBJ2-1
CDR3 protein: CASSETRTSLRAAFF
CDR3 DNA: TGTGCCAGCAGTGAGACCCGGACTAGCTTGAGGGCAGCGTTCTTC

D gene: NA
V gene: TRBV6-1
clone size: NA
J gene: TRBJ1-1
CDR3 protein: CASRETRLGTEAFF
CDR3 DNA: TGCGCCAGCAGAGAGACAAGGCTGGGAACTGAAGCTTTCTTT

D gene: NA
V gene: TRBV27
clone size: NA
J gene: TRBJ2-5
CDR3 protein: CASSHRDGKIETQYF
CDR3 DNA: TGTGCCAGCAGTCACCGGGACGGCAAAATTGAGACCCAGTACTTC

D gene: NA
V gene: TRBV5-1
clone size: many
J gene: TRBJ2-3
CDR3 protein: CASSPTRDITDTQYF
CDR3 DNA: TGCGCCAGCAGCCCAACCCGGGACATCACAGATACGCAGTATTTT

D gene: TRBD2
V gene: TRBV19
clone size: few
J gene: TRBJ2-3
CDR3 protein: CASSGGLATDTQYF
CDR3 DNA: TGTGCCAGTAGTGGTGGACTAGCGACAGATACGCAGTATTTT

D gene: NA
V gene: TRBV6-1
clone size: few
J gene: TRBJ1-6
CDR3 protein: CASSVALSYNSPLHF
CDR3 DNA: TGTGCCAGCTCCGTGGCACTCTCCTATAATTCACCCCTCCACTTT

D gene: NA
V gene: TRBV5-1
clone size: NA
J gene: TRBJ1-2
CDR3 protein: CASSLFQATNFYGYTF
CDR3 DNA: TGCGCCAGCAGCTTGTTCCAGGCAACAAATTTCTATGGCTACACCTTC

D gene: NA
V gene: TRBV20-1
clone size: many
J gene: TRBJ2-1
CDR3 protein: CSAPWGTEQFF
CDR3 DNA: TGCAGTGCCCCTTGGGGCACTGAGCAGTTCTTC

D gene: NA
V gene: TRBV19
clone size: NA
J gene: TRBJ2-5
CDR3 protein: CASSVTSGETQYF
CDR3 DNA: TGTGCCAGTAGTGTTACCTCGGGGGAGACCCAGTACTTC

D gene: NA
V gene: TRBV2
clone size: few
J gene: TRBJ2-1
CDR3 protein: CASSENRGPVEQFF
CDR3 DNA: TGTGCCAGCAGTGAGAATCGAGGGCCGGTTGAGCAGTTCTTC

D gene: NA
V gene: TRBV6-1
clone size: many
J gene: TRBJ1-3
CDR3 protein: CASRGFSGNTIYF
CDR3 DNA: TGTGCCAGCAGGGGGTTCTCTGGAAACACCATATATTTT

D gene: NA
V gene: TRBV3-1
clone size: NA
J gene: TRBJ1-1
CDR3 protein: CASSPLLGGGTEAFF
CDR3 DNA: TGTGCCAGCAGCCCCCTACTAGGGGGTGGGACTGAAGCTTTCTTT

D gene: NA
V gene: TRBV5-1
clone size: many
J gene: TRBJ1-6
CDR3 protein: CASSLGNRASHSPLHF
CDR3 DNA: TGCGCCAGCAGCTTGGGGAACAGGGCCTCCCATTCACCCCTCCACTTT

D gene: NA
V gene: TRBV6-1
clone size: medium-sized
J gene: TRBJ2-7
CDR3 protein: CAISQGNEQYF
CDR3 DNA: TGTGCCATAAGCCAGGGTAACGAGCAGTACTTC

D gene: TRBD1
V gene: TRBV5-1
clone size: NA
J gene: TRBJ2-5
CDR3 protein: CASSAGQATGTQYF
CDR3 DNA: TGCGCCAGCAGCGCGGGACAGGCAACGGGGACCCAGTACTTC

D gene: NA
V gene: TRBV7-9
clone size: many
J gene: TRBJ2-7
CDR3 protein: CASSLESKSYEQYF
CDR3 DNA: TGTGCCAGCAGCTTAGAATCGAAATCCTACGAGCAGTACTTC

D gene: TRBD1
V gene: TRBV28
clone size: many
J gene: TRBJ1-2
CDR3 protein: CASRTGTLGYTF
CDR3 DNA: TGTGCCAGCAGGACAGGGACTTTAGGCTACACCTTC

D gene: TRBD2
V gene: TRBV28
clone size: medium-sized
J gene: TRBJ2-1
CDR3 protein: CASSLADIFGGGLPNEQFF
CDR3 DNA: TGTGCCAGCAGTCTAGCCGACATTTTCGGGGGGGGACTTCCAAATGAGCAGTTCTTC

D gene: TRBD1
V gene: TRBV28
clone size: NA
J gene: TRBJ2-3
CDR3 protein: CASSPRDRPTDTQYF
CDR3 DNA: TGTGCCAGCAGTCCCCGGGACAGACCCACAGATACGCAGTATTTT

D gene: TRBD1
V gene: TRBV2
clone size: many
J gene: TRBJ1-6
CDR3 protein: CASSQGQGHSYNSPLHF
CDR3 DNA: TGTGCCAGCAGTCAGGGACAGGGCCACTCCTATAATTCACCCCTCCACTTT

D gene: TRBD1
V gene: TRBV27
clone size: many
J gene: TRBJ2-7
CDR3 protein: CASSLSGTGAYEQYF
CDR3 DNA: TGTGCCAGCAGTTTATCTGGGACAGGGGCCTACGAGCAGTACTTC

D gene: NA
V gene: TRBV7-8
clone size: few
J gene: TRBJ1-6
CDR3 protein: CASSLRGAGSYNSPLHF
CDR3 DNA: TGTGCCAGCAGCTTAAGGGGGGCGGGGTCCTATAATTCACCCCTCCACTTT

D gene: NA
V gene: TRBV10-1
clone size: many
J gene: TRBJ2-2
CDR3 protein: CASSEFLPNTGELFF
CDR3 DNA: TGCGCCAGCAGTGAGTTTCTCCCGAACACCGGGGAGCTGTTTTTT

D gene: NA
V gene: TRBV7-8
clone size: many
J gene: TRBJ1-2
CDR3 protein: CASSLVAGPFYGYTF
CDR3 DNA: TGTGCCAGCAGCTTAGTCGCAGGTCCATTCTATGGCTACACCTTC

D gene: TRBD1
V gene: TRBV5-1
clone size: many
J gene: TRBJ2-7
CDR3 protein: CASKQGDSYEQYF
CDR3 DNA: TGCGCCAGCAAGCAGGGGGATTCCTACGAGCAGTACTTC

D gene: NA
V gene: TRBV11-3
clone size: NA
J gene: TRBJ1-6
CDR3 protein: CASSLGWRGTSISSRNSPLHF
CDR3 DNA: TGTGCCAGCAGCTTAGGTTGGCGAGGGACATCAATTTCCTCTCGTAATTCACCCCTCCACTTT

D gene: TRBD1
V gene: TRBV6-1
clone size: many
J gene: TRBJ1-2
CDR3 protein: CASRPGQINYGYTF
CDR3 DNA: TGTGCCAGCAGGCCGGGACAGATTAACTATGGCTACACCTTC

D gene: NA
V gene: TRBV7-9
clone size: many
J gene: TRBJ2-2
CDR3 protein: CASSLDTYTGELFF
CDR3 DNA: TGTGCCAGCAGCCTGGACACCTACACCGGGGAGCTGTTTTTT

D gene: NA
V gene: TRBV11-3
clone size: many
J gene: TRBJ1-6
CDR3 protein: CASSTGYNSPLHF
CDR3 DNA: TGTGCCAGCAGTACAGGGTATAATTCACCCCTCCACTTT

D gene: TRBD2
V gene: TRBV3-1
clone size: many
J gene: TRBJ2-3
CDR3 protein: CASSRLAGVGDTQYF
CDR3 DNA: TGTGCCAGCAGCCGCCTAGCGGGAGTTGGGGATACGCAGTATTTT

D gene: NA
V gene: TRBV12-3/TRBV12-4
clone size: NA
J gene: TRBJ2-2
CDR3 protein: CASSFTKTGELFF
CDR3 DNA: TGTGCCAGCAGTTTTACTAAAACCGGGGAGCTGTTTTTT

D gene: NA
V gene: TRBV27
clone size: few
J gene: TRBJ1-6
CDR3 protein: CASSLRQGNSPLHF
CDR3 DNA: TGTGCCAGCAGTTTACGTCAGGGCAATTCACCCCTCCACTTT

D gene: NA
V gene: TRBV6-1
clone size: many
J gene: TRBJ1-1
CDR3 protein: CASSPAGGSNTEAFF
CDR3 DNA: TGTGCCAGCAGTCCCGCGGGGGGCAGTAACACTGAAGCTTTCTTT

D gene: NA
V gene: TRBV27
clone size: many
J gene: TRBJ2-7
CDR3 protein: CASRWGRGDYEQYF
CDR3 DNA: TGTGCCAGCAGGTGGGGCAGGGGGGACTACGAGCAGTACTTC

D gene: NA
V gene: TRBV6-1
clone size: few
J gene: TRBJ1-2
CDR3 protein: CASSPTGPGYTF
CDR3 DNA: TGTGCCAGCAGCCCCACAGGGCCCGGCTACACCTTC

D gene: NA
V gene: TRBV27
clone size: many
J gene: TRBJ2-1
CDR3 protein: CASSFSGSYNEQFF
CDR3 DNA: TGTGCCAGCAGTTTTAGCGGTTCCTACAATGAGCAGTTCTTC

D gene: TRBD1
V gene: TRBV20-1
clone size: many
J gene: TRBJ1-5
CDR3 protein: CSARDARGPFSNQPQHF
CDR3 DNA: TGCAGTGCTAGAGATGCCAGGGGGCCCTTTAGCAATCAGCCCCAGCATTTT